Listed below are T cell receptor beta chains from one sample, sequenced in a study of cytomegalovirus exposure and HLA in healthy donors. Libraries were prepared by immunoSEQ multiplex PCR; TCRdb keeps only in-frame clonotypes and omits some of them. Of some 130,000 clones detected, 89% appear once; the ten largest clones hold approximately 1.2%. Source material: PBMCs. The receptors were gathered from a woman in her late teens or twenties in good health and CMV-seronegative. CDR3s include the opening cysteine and the closing phenylalanine or tryptophan. The D gene is left open where the match is weak. Rows may omit the clone size; those that give it use once, few, many or a size class.

v_call	d_call	clone_size	j_call	cdr3_nt	cdr3_aa
TRBV15	NA	once	TRBJ1-5	TGTGCCACCAGCAGACAGGGTATCAGGAGCAATCAGCCCCAGCATTTT	CATSRQGIRSNQPQHF
TRBV2	TRBD2	NA	TRBJ2-7	TGTGCCAGCAGAGAGTCTAGCGGGACCGAGAGCTCCTACGAGCAGTACTTC	CASRESSGTESSYEQYF
TRBV9	NA	many	TRBJ1-1	TGTGCCAGCAGCGTAGGTAATCCCGGGGTAGCTTTCTTT	CASSVGNPGVAFF
TRBV5-1	NA	NA	TRBJ1-2	TGCGCCAGCAGCCCGGCCTTGTCGGATGGCGGCTATGGCTACACCTTC	CASSPALSDGGYGYTF
TRBV6-1	NA	NA	TRBJ1-1	TGTGCCAGCAGTGAAGCGGGAGACACTGAAGCTTTCTTT	CASSEAGDTEAFF
TRBV7-9	TRBD1	NA	TRBJ2-7	TGTGCCAGCAGCTTGAGAGGGGGCCCCTACGAGCAGTACTTC	CASSLRGGPYEQYF
TRBV4-1	NA	NA	TRBJ2-7	TGCGCCAGCAGCTATACGAGCCGGGAAAACAGAAAAGATTACGAGCAGTACTTC	CASSYTSRENRKDYEQYF
TRBV9	NA	NA	TRBJ1-1	TGTGCCAGCAGCGTACGGGGGGGTATGAACACTGAAGCTTTCTTT	CASSVRGGMNTEAFF
TRBV11-2	NA	NA	TRBJ1-5	TGTGCCAGCAGTTCAGAGGATCAGCCCCAGCATTTT	CASSSEDQPQHF
TRBV5-1	NA	NA	TRBJ1-2	TGCGCCAGCAGCTCCCAAGGGGCTTATGGCTACACCTTC	CASSSQGAYGYTF
TRBV9	TRBD1	NA	TRBJ1-3	TGTGCCAGCAGCGGCGGGACAGGGTGGACTGGAAACACCATATATTTT	CASSGGTGWTGNTIYF
TRBV28	TRBD1	NA	TRBJ2-7	TGTGCCAGCAGTTTACTGGGACAGGGGGCTTACGAGCAGTACTTC	CASSLLGQGAYEQYF
TRBV2	NA	NA	TRBJ1-3	TGTGCCAGCACGTTATACTCTGGAAACACCATATATTTT	CASTLYSGNTIYF
TRBV10-1	NA	NA	TRBJ2-1	TGCGCCAGCAGTGTTTTGGCGGGCAGCTCCTACAATGAGCAGTTCTTC	CASSVLAGSSYNEQFF
TRBV19	TRBD1	NA	TRBJ1-2	TGTGCCAGTATTTATTCCGCGACAGGGCTTTATGGCTACACCTTC	CASIYSATGLYGYTF
TRBV19	NA	NA	TRBJ2-5	TGTGCCAGTACCCCGGACAGCTTGGTGGAGACCCAGTACTTC	CASTPDSLVETQYF
TRBV4-2	NA	many	TRBJ1-3	TGTGCCAGCAGCCAAGATCTCGGGAACCTGGACGCCAATTTT	CASSQDLGNLDANF
TRBV5-1	NA	NA	TRBJ1-3	TGCGCCAGCAGCCCCCCTGATGAGTACGGAAACACCATATATTTT	CASSPPDEYGNTIYF
TRBV9	TRBD2	NA	TRBJ2-5	TGTGCCAGCTCGCTAGCGGGGGGGATCCAAGAGACCCAGTACTTC	CASSLAGGIQETQYF
TRBV7-9	TRBD1	NA	TRBJ2-5	TGTGCCAGCAGCCCCGACAGGGCCTTGGGGGAGACCCAGTACTTC	CASSPDRALGETQYF
TRBV5-4	NA	NA	TRBJ2-7	TGTGCCAGCAGCTTGGACCCCCCTGGCGGAACCTACGAGCAGTACTTC	CASSLDPPGGTYEQYF
TRBV6-1	NA	NA	TRBJ1-5	TGTGCCAGCAGTGAAGCTTGGAGGGAAAATCAGCCCCAGCATTTT	CASSEAWRENQPQHF
TRBV20-1	NA	NA	TRBJ2-7	TGCAGTGCCACAGACTACGAGCAGTACTTC	CSATDYEQYF
TRBV5-1	NA	once	TRBJ1-6	TGCGCCAGCAGCTCGATTACAGGGAGCCCCTATAATTCACCCCTCCACTTT	CASSSITGSPYNSPLHF
TRBV6-1	NA	medium-sized	TRBJ2-2	TGTGCCAGCAGGCCACAGGGACCCGGGGAGCTGTTTTTT	CASRPQGPGELFF
TRBV11-2	TRBD1	NA	TRBJ2-7	TGTGCCAGCAGCTTAGTGCAGGGGGCTGGCGAGCAGTACTTC	CASSLVQGAGEQYF
TRBV6-5	NA	NA	TRBJ2-5	TGTGCCAGCAGTTACTCGGGACTCCAAGAGACCCAGTACTTC	CASSYSGLQETQYF
TRBV19	TRBD1	NA	TRBJ1-6	TGTGCCACCCGGCAGGGGGGACTCTATAATTCACCCCTCCACTTT	CATRQGGLYNSPLHF
TRBV6-1	TRBD1	NA	TRBJ1-1	TGTGCCAGCAGTGAAGTTCAAGAGACAGGGGTTAGGGAAGCTTTCTTT	CASSEVQETGVREAFF
TRBV4-1	NA	NA	TRBJ2-7	TGCGCCAGCAGCCAAGATGGATCGGGGAGAGCCTACGAGCAGTACTTC	CASSQDGSGRAYEQYF
TRBV19	NA	NA	TRBJ1-2	TGTGCCTCCGTAGGGCAGGGAGGCTATGGCTACACCTTC	CASVGQGGYGYTF
TRBV20-1	NA	NA	TRBJ2-7	TGCAGTGCGATGGGAGACCGGGAGCAGTACTTC	CSAMGDREQYF
TRBV2	NA	NA	TRBJ1-4	TGTGCCAGCGGAGGGACGGCTTATAATGAAAAACTGTTTTTT	CASGGTAYNEKLFF
TRBV20-1	NA	NA	TRBJ1-1	TGCAGTGCCCCCCGTGGGCTGGAAGCTTTCTTT	CSAPRGLEAFF
TRBV9	TRBD1	once	TRBJ2-7	TGTGCCAGCAGCGTAGGTGGACAGGGACTCTACGAGCAGTACTTC	CASSVGGQGLYEQYF
TRBV7-9	NA	few	TRBJ1-4	TGTGCCAGCAGCTTAGCTCGTTGGACAGAGGGAAAACTGTTTTTT	CASSLARWTEGKLFF
TRBV4-2	NA	NA	TRBJ1-2	TGTGCCAGCAGCCAAGACCTTTCGGGGGGAGGAGGTGGCTACACCTTC	CASSQDLSGGGGGYTF
TRBV11-2	NA	NA	TRBJ1-3	TGTGCCAGCAGCGGGTGGACTGACACCATATATTTT	CASSGWTDTIYF
TRBV19	NA	NA	TRBJ2-1	TGTGCCAGTAGTACCCCCTCTGAAGGGGGGGCAACGACCAATGAGCAGTTCTTC	CASSTPSEGGATTNEQFF
TRBV7-9	NA	NA	TRBJ2-5	TGTGCCAGCAGCTTCGGGGTGGGGACCCAGTACTTC	CASSFGVGTQYF
TRBV5-1	TRBD1	NA	TRBJ1-2	TGCGCCAGCAGCTTGGGACAGGGGCAATATGGCTACACCTTC	CASSLGQGQYGYTF
TRBV6-5	TRBD1	once	TRBJ1-3	TGTGCCAGCAGAGAGACAGGGGGGAACACCATATATTTT	CASRETGGNTIYF
TRBV7-9	TRBD1	NA	TRBJ1-4	TGTGCCAGCAGTTTAACGGGACAGCTAAATGAAAAACTGTTTTTT	CASSLTGQLNEKLFF
TRBV5-6	NA	NA	TRBJ1-5	TGTGCCAGCAGCGTGACTTCCAATCAGCCCCAGCATTTT	CASSVTSNQPQHF
TRBV2	NA	few	TRBJ1-2	TGTGCCAGCAGTGAGTTTGAGGGTCGGGGCTACACCTTC	CASSEFEGRGYTF
TRBV6-4	TRBD2	NA	TRBJ2-3	TGTGCCAGCAGTCTAGCGGGGGGGAGAGATACGCAGTATTTT	CASSLAGGRDTQYF
TRBV10-2	TRBD1	NA	TRBJ2-1	TGCGCCAGCAGTCCGGACAGGGGAGTGTGGAATGAGCAGTTCTTC	CASSPDRGVWNEQFF
TRBV5-1	TRBD2	NA	TRBJ2-3	TGCGCCAGCAGCTTGGCCCGGGATAGCGGGGGGGCTAGTCTAGATACGCAGTATTTT	CASSLARDSGGASLDTQYF
TRBV5-1	NA	once	TRBJ2-5	TGCGCCAGCAGCTTGGCGGTGCAGGTGGGAGAGACCCAGTACTTC	CASSLAVQVGETQYF
TRBV15	TRBD1	NA	TRBJ2-1	TGTGCCACCAGCGGTTACGACCGGGACAGGCTTTACAATGAGCAGTTCTTC	CATSGYDRDRLYNEQFF
TRBV7-8	NA	once	TRBJ1-2	TGTGCCAGCAGCCAACGAACCGGAGCAGGGTGGTATGGCTACACCTTC	CASSQRTGAGWYGYTF
TRBV6-1	NA	NA	TRBJ1-6	TGTGCCAGTCTGAAACAGGGATTGTTTTCACCCCTCCACTTT	CASLKQGLFSPLHF
TRBV10-3	NA	NA	TRBJ1-2	TGTGCCATCAGTGAAGTCGGGGGGGCGGGCTACACCTTC	CAISEVGGAGYTF
TRBV6-1	NA	once	TRBJ1-4	TGTGCCAGCAGTGATGTGAGGCTTGGAAAACTGTTTTTT	CASSDVRLGKLFF
TRBV6-5	NA	NA	TRBJ2-5	TGTGCCAGCAGTTACTCTTACAGACAAGAGACCCAGTACTTC	CASSYSYRQETQYF